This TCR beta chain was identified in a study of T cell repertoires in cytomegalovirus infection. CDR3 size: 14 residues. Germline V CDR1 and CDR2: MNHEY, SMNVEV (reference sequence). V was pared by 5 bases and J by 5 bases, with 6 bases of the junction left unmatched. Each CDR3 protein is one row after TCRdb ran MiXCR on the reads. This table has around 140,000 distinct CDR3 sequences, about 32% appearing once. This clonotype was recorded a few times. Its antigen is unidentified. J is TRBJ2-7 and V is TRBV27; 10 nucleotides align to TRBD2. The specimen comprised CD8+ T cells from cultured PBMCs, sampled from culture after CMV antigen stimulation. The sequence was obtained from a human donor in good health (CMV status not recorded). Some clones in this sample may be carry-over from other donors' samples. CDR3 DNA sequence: TGTGCCAGCAGTCTCGCTAGCGGGGGCGACGAGCAGTACTTC. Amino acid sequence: CASSLASGGDEQYF.